These T cell receptor beta chains were read from a single sample in a study of blood T cell repertoires in COVID-19. This table comes from immunoSEQ multiplex PCR, and its TCRdb copy is limited to in-frame clones, with some not included. The table has approximately 110,000 clones, approximately 85% seen once; the top ten hold around 3.3%. Material: peripheral blood. These receptors originate from a woman aged 80 or over with COVID-19, enrolled during active disease. CDR3s include the opening cysteine and the closing phenylalanine or tryptophan. D genes are given only for firm matches. The size field is filled for only some rows; it gives once, few, many or a size class.

cdr3_length: 15
d_call: TRBD2
v_call: TRBV4-3
j_call: TRBJ2-1
clone_size: NA
cdr3_nt: TGCGCCAGCAGCTCCTCCGGGGAGGGGATTAATGAGCAGTTCTTC
cdr3_aa: CASSSSGEGINEQFF

cdr3_length: 19
d_call: TRBD2
v_call: TRBV3-1/TRBV3-2
j_call: TRBJ2-2
clone_size: NA
cdr3_nt: TGTGCCAGCAGCCAAGATCTAAGGCGGGAGGGCCGTAGAACCGGGGAGCTGTTTTTT
cdr3_aa: CASSQDLRREGRRTGELFF

cdr3_length: 15
d_call: NA
v_call: TRBV15
j_call: TRBJ2-5
clone_size: NA
cdr3_nt: TGTGCCACCAGCAGAGTCGGGAATGGCCTAGAGACCCAGTACTTC
cdr3_aa: CATSRVGNGLETQYF

cdr3_length: 14
d_call: NA
v_call: TRBV5-1
j_call: TRBJ2-7
clone_size: NA
cdr3_nt: TGCGCCAGCAGCTTGAGGCAGGGCAACAACGAGCAGTACTTC
cdr3_aa: CASSLRQGNNEQYF

cdr3_length: 16
d_call: TRBD2
v_call: TRBV9
j_call: TRBJ2-3
clone_size: NA
cdr3_nt: TGTGCCAGCAGCGTAGGGGGTAGCGGGAACACAGATACGCAGTATTTT
cdr3_aa: CASSVGGSGNTDTQYF

cdr3_length: 19
d_call: TRBD2
v_call: TRBV6-2/TRBV6-3
j_call: TRBJ2-7
clone_size: NA
cdr3_nt: TGTGCCAGCAGTTACCTCCGGGGACTAGCGGGAGTTATTCCGTACGAGCAGTACTTC
cdr3_aa: CASSYLRGLAGVIPYEQYF

cdr3_length: 16
d_call: NA
v_call: TRBV6-1
j_call: TRBJ1-5
clone_size: NA
cdr3_nt: TGTGCCAGCAGTGAAGCGCCCGACCTAAGAGGTCAGCCCCAGCATTTT
cdr3_aa: CASSEAPDLRGQPQHF

cdr3_length: 15
d_call: TRBD1
v_call: TRBV28
j_call: TRBJ1-2
clone_size: NA
cdr3_nt: TGTGCCAGCAGTAATACAGGGGCCGGGTACTATGGCTACACCTTC
cdr3_aa: CASSNTGAGYYGYTF

cdr3_length: 14
d_call: NA
v_call: TRBV11-2
j_call: TRBJ2-2
clone_size: few
cdr3_nt: TGTGCCAGCAGCTTCACGGGAGCAGACGGGGAGCTGTTTTTT
cdr3_aa: CASSFTGADGELFF

cdr3_length: 15
d_call: NA
v_call: TRBV5-1
j_call: TRBJ2-1
clone_size: NA
cdr3_nt: TGCGCCAGCAGCTTGGCGTCAGGGGCCTACAATGAGCAGTTCTTC
cdr3_aa: CASSLASGAYNEQFF

cdr3_length: 13
d_call: NA
v_call: TRBV23-1
j_call: TRBJ1-2
clone_size: once
cdr3_nt: TGCGCCAGCAGGCTCGCGAAGAACTATGGCTACACCTTC
cdr3_aa: CASRLAKNYGYTF

cdr3_length: 14
d_call: TRBD1
v_call: TRBV28
j_call: TRBJ1-2
clone_size: NA
cdr3_nt: TGTGCCAGCAGTGCGGGACAGGGGAGGTATGGCTACACCTTC
cdr3_aa: CASSAGQGRYGYTF

cdr3_length: 16
d_call: NA
v_call: TRBV24-1
j_call: TRBJ2-3
clone_size: NA
cdr3_nt: TGTGCCACCAGTGATTTTGCGCGTTCGGGCACAGATACGCAGTATTTT
cdr3_aa: CATSDFARSGTDTQYF

cdr3_length: 14
d_call: NA
v_call: TRBV27
j_call: TRBJ1-3
clone_size: NA
cdr3_nt: TGTGCCAGCAGTCCACTCGGCTCTGGAAACACCATATATTTT
cdr3_aa: CASSPLGSGNTIYF

cdr3_length: 16
d_call: NA
v_call: TRBV9
j_call: TRBJ2-2
clone_size: NA
cdr3_nt: TGTGCCAGCAGCGTAGATCTTTCATCAGGCACCGGGGAGCTGTTTTTT
cdr3_aa: CASSVDLSSGTGELFF

cdr3_length: 18
d_call: NA
v_call: TRBV6-2/TRBV6-3
j_call: TRBJ1-3
clone_size: few
cdr3_nt: TGTGCCAGCAGCCTCGACGTTGTGGGGCCTCCCTCTGGAAACACCATATATTTT
cdr3_aa: CASSLDVVGPPSGNTIYF

cdr3_length: 18
d_call: NA
v_call: TRBV4-2
j_call: TRBJ2-7
clone_size: NA
cdr3_nt: TGTGCCAGCAGCCAAGGCCTCCGGGCGACTACTGCACCCTACGAGCAGTACTTC
cdr3_aa: CASSQGLRATTAPYEQYF

cdr3_length: 15
d_call: TRBD2
v_call: TRBV28
j_call: TRBJ2-7
clone_size: NA
cdr3_nt: TGTGCCAGCAGTCCCGCCAGCGGGAGGGCCTACGAGCAGTACTTC
cdr3_aa: CASSPASGRAYEQYF

cdr3_length: 13
d_call: NA
v_call: TRBV6-5
j_call: TRBJ1-4
clone_size: NA
cdr3_nt: TGTGCCACTCGACTGTTAGGCAATGAAAAACTGTTTTTT
cdr3_aa: CATRLLGNEKLFF

cdr3_length: 13
d_call: NA
v_call: TRBV19
j_call: TRBJ1-4
clone_size: NA
cdr3_nt: TGTGCCAGTACCTGGGGGCGCGGTGAAAAACTGTTTTTT
cdr3_aa: CASTWGRGEKLFF

cdr3_length: 15
d_call: NA
v_call: TRBV2
j_call: TRBJ2-5
clone_size: once
cdr3_nt: TGTGCCAGCAGTGTGGGCGGGGTTATACAAGAGACCCAGTACTTC
cdr3_aa: CASSVGGVIQETQYF

cdr3_length: 17
d_call: NA
v_call: TRBV7-2
j_call: TRBJ2-7
clone_size: NA
cdr3_nt: TGTGCCAGCAGCCCTATAACCGGGGGTGCCGCGTCCTACGAGCAGTACTTC
cdr3_aa: CASSPITGGAASYEQYF

cdr3_length: 15
d_call: TRBD2
v_call: TRBV7-8
j_call: TRBJ2-4
clone_size: NA
cdr3_nt: TGTGCCAGCAGCTTAGGGTCTAGCGGGATAAACATTCAGTACTTC
cdr3_aa: CASSLGSSGINIQYF

cdr3_length: 15
d_call: NA
v_call: TRBV5-1
j_call: TRBJ2-7
clone_size: NA
cdr3_nt: TGCGCCAGCAGCTTGGCCCCCAGGGCGGCTAGCGAGCAGTACTTC
cdr3_aa: CASSLAPRAASEQYF

cdr3_length: 16
d_call: TRBD1
v_call: TRBV5-1
j_call: TRBJ2-2
clone_size: NA
cdr3_nt: TGCGCCAGCAGCTTTGGGGGACAGACGAACACCGGGGAGCTGTTTTTT
cdr3_aa: CASSFGGQTNTGELFF

cdr3_length: 17
d_call: NA
v_call: TRBV4-2
j_call: TRBJ2-3
clone_size: NA
cdr3_nt: TGTGCCAGCAGCCAAGAATTGCTGGGGAGCGGCACAGATACGCAGTATTTT
cdr3_aa: CASSQELLGSGTDTQYF

cdr3_length: 16
d_call: TRBD1
v_call: TRBV29-1
j_call: TRBJ1-4
clone_size: NA
cdr3_nt: TGCAGCGTTGAAGTCGGACAGGGGGCGATAGGAGAAAAACTGTTTTTT
cdr3_aa: CSVEVGQGAIGEKLFF

cdr3_length: 14
d_call: NA
v_call: TRBV7-2
j_call: TRBJ1-5
clone_size: many
cdr3_nt: TGTGCCAGCAGCCCCGGACACGTCAATCAGCCCCAGCATTTT
cdr3_aa: CASSPGHVNQPQHF

cdr3_length: 13
d_call: NA
v_call: TRBV19
j_call: TRBJ2-1
clone_size: NA
cdr3_nt: TGTGCCAGTAGTATAGGTCAGCGGGATGAGCAGTTCTTC
cdr3_aa: CASSIGQRDEQFF